A single TCR beta chain is shown here with its context. This clone was seen only once. It has no known antigen specificity. Within one base of it there is no much larger clone, and no base qualities were kept. This entry is derived from a study of blood T cell repertoires in COVID-19 (dated by TCRdb to about 2020). For the study in its entirety: Collaborator samples came from the United States, Italy and Spain and covered acute and convalescent phases of COVID-19. The prospective study material was composed of cDNA or gDNA derived from T cells, B-cell-depleted T cells, or PBMCs. Subjects who had been exposed to COVID-19, were actively infected with it, or had recovered from it provided the deeply sampled blood TCRbeta repertoires that made up the dataset. The repertoires were released in a freely available public database meant as a resource for research on the immune response to SARS-CoV-2. Samples came from the ongoing ImmuneRACE study (first 160 participants) plus 1,254 subjects from 6 global collaborators. Nearly every sample came with metadata listing a de-identified subject ID, COVID-19 status, age in years and sex. Where available, HLA class I and class II types were taken from metadata supplied by the sample provider and were not determined by assay-based typing.

Each collaborating institution followed its own protocols to collect whole blood in K2EDTA tubes. For TCRbeta analysis, collaborator samples were shipped as frozen whole blood, as isolated PBMCs, or as DNA extracted from either sample type. The immunoSEQ Assay, a bias-controlled multiplex PCR, was used to amplify TCRbeta CDR3 regions from genomic DNA. As for the authors' bioinformatics: Nucleated cell counts per sample were estimated from amplification of reference gene primers within the assay. To quantify the absolute abundance of each unique TCRbeta CDR3 rearrangement, sequence reads were collapsed and filtered. For each sample, productive Simpson clonality was calculated as the square root of Simpson's diversity index across productive rearrangements. This immuneACCESS table, as held by TCRdb, lists in-frame sequences with V and J called but not all clones. Of the missing ones, under half trace to an unresolved V gene in checked studies; the others have no known cause. That table furnishes V, J and clone size, whereas the DNA furnished D and trimming. The table for this sample lists approximately 130,000 clones; 85% to 90% of them were counted only once. Approximately 4% of the sample is taken by the ten largest.

Overall results and qualifications from the work: How much clinical and demographic metadata was included differed by source and by participant, and the metadata was provided uncurated.

The CDR3, cysteine through phenylalanine, is 15 amino acids long. Only the CDR3 portion is preserved as DNA: 45 bases, with reading frame beginning at the first base. The germline V gene provides CDR1 SGHTA and CDR2 FQGNSA. Unmatched junction bases come to 5, with V trimmed by 5 bases and J by 0 bases. Recombination joined TRBV7-2 with TRBJ1-2, with 8 bases matching TRBD1. Sequencing was carried out using peripheral blood. The sequence was collected from a human donor in a cohort sampled during active COVID-19. The DNA sequence is TGTGCCAGCAGCCGGACGGGACAGGCTAACTATGGCTACACCTTC. Its translation is CASSRTGQANYGYTF.